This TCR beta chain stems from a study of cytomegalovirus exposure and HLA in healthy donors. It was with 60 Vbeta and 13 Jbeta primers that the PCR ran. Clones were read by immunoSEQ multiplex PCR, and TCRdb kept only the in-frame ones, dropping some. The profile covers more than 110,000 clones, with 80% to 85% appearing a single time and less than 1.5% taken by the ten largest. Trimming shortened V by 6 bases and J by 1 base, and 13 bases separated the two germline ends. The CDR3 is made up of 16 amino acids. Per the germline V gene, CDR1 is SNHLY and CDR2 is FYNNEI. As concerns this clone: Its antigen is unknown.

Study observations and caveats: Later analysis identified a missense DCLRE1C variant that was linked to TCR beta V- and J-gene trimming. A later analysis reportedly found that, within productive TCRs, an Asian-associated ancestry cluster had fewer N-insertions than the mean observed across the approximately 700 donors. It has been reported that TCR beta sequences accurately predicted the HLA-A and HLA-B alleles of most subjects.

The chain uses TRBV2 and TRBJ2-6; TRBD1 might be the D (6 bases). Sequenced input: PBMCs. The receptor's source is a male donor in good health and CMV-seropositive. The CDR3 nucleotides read TGTGCCAGCAGCGGGACAACCTATTCTGGGGCCAACGTCCTGACTTTC. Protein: CASSGTTYSGANVLTF.